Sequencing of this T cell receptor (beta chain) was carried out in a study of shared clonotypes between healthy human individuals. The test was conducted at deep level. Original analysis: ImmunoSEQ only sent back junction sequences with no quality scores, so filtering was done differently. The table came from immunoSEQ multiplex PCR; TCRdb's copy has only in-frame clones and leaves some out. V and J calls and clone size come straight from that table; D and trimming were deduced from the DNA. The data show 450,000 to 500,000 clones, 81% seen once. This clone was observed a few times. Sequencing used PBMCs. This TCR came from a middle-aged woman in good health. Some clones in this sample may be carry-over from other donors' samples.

The CDR3 reads CASSLASDEQYF. CDR3 sequence (DNA): TGTGCCAGCAGTTTAGCGTCTGATGAGCAGTACTTC. The chain has TRBV28 and TRBJ2-7; D is unclear. The germline V gene encodes CDR1 MDHEN and CDR2 SYDVKM. CDR3 size: 12 residues. V lost 2 bases to trimming and J lost 7 bases, with 9 bases between them.